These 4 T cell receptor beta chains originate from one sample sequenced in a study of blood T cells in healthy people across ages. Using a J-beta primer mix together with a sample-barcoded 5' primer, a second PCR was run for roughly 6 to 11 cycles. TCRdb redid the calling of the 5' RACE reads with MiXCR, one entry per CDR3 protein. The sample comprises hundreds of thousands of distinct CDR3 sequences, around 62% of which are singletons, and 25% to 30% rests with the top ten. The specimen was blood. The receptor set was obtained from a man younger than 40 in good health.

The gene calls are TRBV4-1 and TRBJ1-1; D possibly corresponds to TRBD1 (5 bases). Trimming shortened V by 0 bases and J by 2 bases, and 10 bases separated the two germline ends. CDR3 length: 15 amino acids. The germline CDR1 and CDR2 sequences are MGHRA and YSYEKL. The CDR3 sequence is CASSQDQGPNTEAFF. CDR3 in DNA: TGCGCCAGCAGCCAAGATCAGGGACCAAACACTGAAGCTTTCTTT.

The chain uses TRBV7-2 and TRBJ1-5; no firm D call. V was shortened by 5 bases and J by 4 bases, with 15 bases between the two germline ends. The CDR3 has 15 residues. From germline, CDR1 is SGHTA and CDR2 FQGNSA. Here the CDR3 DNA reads TGTGCCAGCAGCCCAACGGGCAGGACTAATCAGCCCCAGCATTTT. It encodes CASSPTGRTNQPQHF.

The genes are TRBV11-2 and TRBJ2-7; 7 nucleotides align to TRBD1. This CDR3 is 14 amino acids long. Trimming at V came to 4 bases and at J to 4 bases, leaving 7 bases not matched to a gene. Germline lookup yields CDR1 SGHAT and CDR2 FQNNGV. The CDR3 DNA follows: TGTGCCAGCAGCTCGACAGGGAATAAGTACGAGCAGTACTTC. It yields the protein CASSSTGNKYEQYF.

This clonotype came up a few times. As DNA, the CDR3 is TGTGCCAGCAGGAAAGGGACAGTCTACGAGCAGTACTTC. Encoded protein: CASRKGTVYEQYF. The chain uses TRBV27 and TRBJ2-7; TRBD1 agrees at 7 bases. The CDR3 covers 13 residues. Germline V gene lookup returns CDR1 MNHEY and CDR2 SMNVEV (reference sequence). The junction had 5 bases not matched to a gene; V was cut back by 6 bases and J by 3 bases.